These 26 T cell receptor beta chains came from one sample sequenced in a study of response to subunit inactivated influenza vaccine. A single record per CDR3 protein comes from TCRdb applying MiXCR to the RT-PCR reads. The data hold around 750,000 distinct CDR3 sequences, with approximately 22% observed a single time. The sample here was PBMCs from blood, taken 4 to 6 days after vaccination. The origin of the receptors is a man in his forties or fifties who received an inactivated influenza vaccine.

This clonotype showed up many times. This sequence joins TRBV5-1 and TRBJ2-7, with unresolved D. The CDR3 consists of 14 residues. The V end was cut by 0 bases, the J end by 3 bases, with 10 bases between. Per the germline V gene, CDR1 is SGHRS and CDR2 is YFSETQ. CDR3 protein: CASSLGAVYYEQYF. The CDR3 coding sequence is TGCGCCAGCAGCTTGGGGGCCGTTTACTACGAGCAGTACTTC. Together with reference TRBV5-1 and TRBJ2-7, the CDR3 gives the full variable domain: KAGVTQTPRYLIKTRGQQVTLSCSPISGHRSVSWYQQTPGQGLQFLFEYFSETQRNKGNFPGRFSGRQFSNSRSEMNVSTLELGDSALYLCASSLGAVYYEQYFGPGTRLTVT.

The rearrangement links TRBV10-3 to TRBJ2-7; 9 bases are a match to TRBD2. The CDR3 runs 17 residues. Germline lookup yields CDR1 ENHRY and CDR2 SYGVKD. The V segment lost 4 bases and the J segment 2 bases; nucleotides outside the gene matches: 12. The DNA of the CDR3 is TGTGCCATCAGTGTAGCGGCTAGCGGGAAGATGGCCTACGAGCAGTACTTC. Its protein is CAISVAASGKMAYEQYF.

The chain joins TRBV4-2 to TRBJ2-7; 8 positions agree with TRBD2. In germline, CDR1 is LGHNA, CDR2 YNFKEQ. Unmatched junction bases numbered 8, after V lost 0 bases and J lost 1 base. The CDR3 totals 17 residues. The CDR3 coding sequence is TGTGCCAGCAGCCAAGATGCGGGGGGCTCCGGGTCCTACGAGCAGTACTTC. Translation gives CASSQDAGGSGSYEQYF.

This clonotype was detected a few times. The V call is TRBV6-5, the J call TRBJ1-2, with 8 bases that match TRBD1. With V trimmed by 4 bases and J by 6 bases, 7 bases remained unmatched. Germline CDR1 and CDR2: MNHEY and SVGAGI. The CDR3 has 14 residues. CDR3 residues: CASSLGQGRHGYTF. CDR3 nucleotides: TGTGCCAGCAGTTTAGGACAGGGTCGCCATGGCTACACCTTC.

J is TRBJ2-5 and V is TRBV6-2 or TRBV6-3; 9 nucleotides match TRBD2. The germline V gene encodes CDR1 MNHEY and CDR2 SVGEGT. J gave up 1 base and V 2 bases, and 5 bases lay outside the gene matches. This CDR3 contains 16 residues. CDR3 nucleotide sequence: TGTGCCAGCAGTTACCGGGGACTAGCTCGCCAAGAGACCCAGTACTTC. The encoded protein is CASSYRGLARQETQYF.

Concerning this clonotype: One end of the junction is discordant with germline, which a read error may explain. The chain recombines TRBV6-2 or TRBV6-3 with TRBJ2-5; TRBD1 aligns across 8 bases. The CDR3 contains 16 residues. Germline-derived CDR1 and CDR2 are MNHEY and SVGEGT. CDR3 in DNA: TGTGCCAACAGTTACTCGATCAGGGGGCGATCGGAGACCCAGTACTTC. Translating it yields CANSYSIRGRSETQYF.

This clonotype was seen at least ten times. V gene TRBV4-1 combines with J gene TRBJ1-2, with D unclear. CDR3 length equals 16 residues. Looked up from germline, CDR1 is MGHRA and CDR2 is YSYEKL. V lost 2 bases to trimming and J lost 3 bases, with 16 bases between them. The chain's CDR3 is CASSQLAGLDYYGYTF. The CDR3 bases are TGCGCCAGCAGCCAATTGGCAGGCCTCGACTACTATGGCTACACCTTC.

This chain uses TRBV5-6 with TRBJ2-7, with TRBD1 matching over 7 bases. The germline CDR1 and CDR2 sequences are SGHDT and YYEEEE. V lost 4 bases to trimming and J lost 2 bases; unmatched junction nucleotides: 9. CDR3 length: 15 residues. The CDR3 spells CASSIDRAQAYEQYF. The CDR3 DNA is TGTGCCAGCAGCATAGACAGGGCCCAAGCCTACGAGCAGTACTTC.

The chain employs TRBV6-1 and TRBJ2-2; D is unresolved. Germline CDR1 and CDR2: MNHNS and SASEGT. The CDR3 extends over 14 amino acids. V lost 6 bases to trimming and J lost 0 bases, with 8 bases between them. As DNA, the CDR3 is TGTGCCAGCAGAGTCGATTCGAACACCGGGGAGCTGTTTTTT. It translates to CASRVDSNTGELFF.

This clonotype has just a few counts. This sequence joins TRBV6-1 and TRBJ1-1, with unresolved D. This CDR3 comprises 14 residues. Germline loops: CDR1 MNHNS, CDR2 SASEGT. The V gene lost 5 bases and the J gene lost 1 base, with 11 bases spanning the gap. The CDR3 spells CASSMDGSNTEAFF. CDR3 coding DNA: TGTGCCAGCAGTATGGACGGATCGAACACTGAAGCTTTCTTT.

In its sample, this clonotype was seen a few times. The rearrangement joins TRBV18 to TRBJ2-5; a possible D gene is TRBD1 (6 bases). CDR1 and CDR2 (germline): KGHSH, LQKENI. V lost 3 bases, J lost 3 bases, and 17 bases lay in between. The CDR3 is 16 amino acids. The CDR3, as DNA: TGTGCCAGCTCACCTCCCTTTAAAACAGGGAAAGAGACCCAGTACTTC. Translating gives CASSPPFKTGKETQYF. Full variable domain (outside the CDR3, taken from reference TRBV18 and TRBJ2-5): NAGVMQNPRHLVRRRGQEARLRCSPMKGHSHVYWYRQLPEEGLKFMVYLQKENIIDESGMPKERFSAEFPKEGPSILRIQQVVRGDSAAYFCASSPPFKTGKETQYFGPGTRLLVL.

The genes are TRBV27 and TRBJ2-2; D is possibly TRBD1 (5 bases). Germline V lookup: CDR1 MNHEY, CDR2 SMNVEV (reference sequence). Trimming took 3 bases from V and 7 from J, leaving 9 bases between them. This CDR3 spans 13 amino acids. The chain's CDR3 is CASSFSGIGELFF. DNA for the CDR3: TGTGCCAGCAGTTTCTCAGGGATCGGGGAGCTGTTTTTT.

This chain joins TRBV7-9 and TRBJ2-5; D is perhaps TRBD1 (6 bases). Germline V gene lookup returns CDR1 SEHNR and CDR2 FQNEAQ (reference sequence). The CDR3 extends over 16 amino acids. V was shortened by 5 bases and J by 4 bases, with 20 bases between the two germline ends. The CDR3 region is CASSATSGTSGETQYF. CDR3 nucleotides: TGTGCCAGCAGCGCAACGTCCGGGACATCTGGAGAGACCCAGTACTTC.

This clonotype has only a few counts. The V gene is TRBV20-1, the J gene TRBJ1-5, with D maybe TRBD1 (5 bases). This CDR3 is 13 amino acids long. Germline CDR1 is DFQATT and CDR2 is SNEGSKA (reference sequence). The V end was cut by 4 bases, the J end by 6 bases, with 13 bases between. The CDR3 region has the DNA TGCAGTGCTAAGAGGCAGGGAAGTCAGCCCCAGCATTTT. It codes for CSAKRQGSQPQHF.

The rearrangement joins TRBV6-5 to TRBJ2-2; the match to TRBD2 covers 7 bases. V gave up 4 bases and J gave up 7 bases; unmatched junction bases: 15. The CDR3 has 17 residues. The germline gives CDR1 MNHEY, CDR2 SVGAGI. The CDR3 nucleotides are TGTGCCAGCAGTTCCAGACCGGGACTATCGGGAGGCGGGGAGCTGTTTTTT. This encodes CASSSRPGLSGGGELFF.

This clonotype was seen a few times. The gene calls are TRBV27 and TRBJ2-1; TRBD2 matches 7 bases. J lost 8 bases, V lost 6 bases, and 10 bases had no gene match. CDR3 length: 14 residues. Germline V gene data show CDR1 as MNHEY and CDR2 as SMNVEV (reference sequence). CDR3 coding DNA: TGTGCCAGCAGGCAAGCGGGGACCAGCCATGAGCAGTTCTTC. Its translation: CASRQAGTSHEQFF.

Only a few counts were recorded for this clonotype. The chain combines TRBV20-1 with TRBJ2-1; 11 nucleotides agree with TRBD1. Germline values: CDR1 DFQATT, CDR2 SNEGSKA (reference sequence). The ends lost 0 bases at V and 9 bases at J; junction bases unmatched: 1. This CDR3 comprises 13 residues. The CDR3 region has the DNA TGCAGTGCTAGAGAGGGACAGGGGGGTGAGCAGTTCTTC. Its translation is CSAREGQGGEQFF.

This sequence joins TRBV7-2 and TRBJ2-5; 10 positions agree with TRBD2. V lost 5 bases, J lost 2 bases, and 5 bases stayed unmatched. Germline V lookup: CDR1 SGHTA, CDR2 FQGNSA. The CDR3 covers 15 residues. The CDR3 is CASSTLAGKQETQYF. The CDR3 DNA follows: TGTGCCAGCAGCACACTAGCGGGGAAACAAGAGACCCAGTACTTC.

Ten or more counts support this clonotype. This chain links TRBV29-1 with TRBJ2-1, with TRBD1 as a possible D gene (5 bases). CDR3 length: 11 residues. Per germline, CDR1 SQVTM and CDR2 ANQGSEA. Trimming shortened V by 7 bases and J by 6 bases, and 10 bases separated the two germline ends. CDR3 amino acids: CSARQGNEQFF. The CDR3 bases are TGCAGCGCCCGCCAGGGCAATGAGCAGTTCTTC.

CDR3 nucleotides: TGTGCCTGGGCGACAGAACAAAGATCCACAGATACGCAGTATTTT. Translation gives CAWATEQRSTDTQYF. V and J are TRBV30 and TRBJ2-3; TRBD1 is a possible D gene (5 bases). Per germline, CDR1 GTSNPN and CDR2 SVGIG (reference sequence). The CDR3 loop spans 15 amino acids. V was pared by 5 bases and J by 2 bases, with 17 bases between.

This clonotype was found a few times. The chain recombines TRBV20-1 with TRBJ2-3, with TRBD1 identical over 7 bases. CDR1 DFQATT and CDR2 SNEGSKA come from the germline V gene (reference sequence). J gave up 6 bases and V 5 bases, and 5 bases lay outside the gene matches. This CDR3 has 12 residues. Written as DNA, the CDR3 is TGCAGTGCTGGATCGACAGGGGATACGCAGTATTTT. Translated: CSAGSTGDTQYF.

This clonotype was seen only a few times. This rearrangement joins TRBV6-2 or TRBV6-3 to TRBJ2-1; 8 nucleotides line up with TRBD2. The CDR3 has 16 residues. With 6 bases clipped from V and 6 bases from J, the junction kept 13 bases outside the gene matches. Germline V lookup: CDR1 MNHEY, CDR2 SVGEGT. The CDR3 is CASSYRTAGGPNEQFF. The CDR3 DNA follows: TGTGCCAGCAGCTACCGGACGGCGGGAGGTCCCAATGAGCAGTTCTTC.

As to this clonotype: The limits of the CDR3 on the DNA are not certain, so only TCRdb's listed CDR3 is given. The chain is built from TRBV12-3 or TRBV12-4 and TRBJ1-2; the tabulated D call, TRBD1, remains unverified against the DNA. Counting both end residues, the CDR3 totals 15 amino acids. CDR3 region: CASSSSGAPNYGYTF.

The chain links TRBV10-2 to TRBJ2-3, with 7 nucleotides matching TRBD1. V lost 7 bases and J lost 5; bases outside the gene matches: 6. Germline CDR1 reads WSHSY; CDR2 reads SAAADI. The CDR3 consists of 13 residues. The chain's CDR3 is CASMDPGGDTQYF. CDR3 DNA sequence: TGCGCCAGCATGGATCCAGGGGGAGATACGCAGTATTTT.

The V gene is TRBV6-1, the J gene TRBJ2-1; D tentatively reads TRBD1 or TRBD2 (5 bases each). Germline V CDR1 and CDR2: MNHNS, SASEGT. Trimming took off 2 bases at V and 8 bases at J, with 10 bases between the two ends. CDR3 size: 13 residues. Here the CDR3 DNA reads TGTGCCAGCAGTGAAAGGGGACGCGATGAGCAGTTCTTC. Encoded protein: CASSERGRDEQFF.

This clonotype came up a few times. The chain joins TRBV5-1 to TRBJ2-3; 8 bases fit TRBD2. The V segment lost 1 base and the J segment 5 bases; nucleotides outside the gene matches: 3. CDR1 SGHRS and CDR2 YFSETQ come from the germline V gene. CDR3 length: 14 amino acids. The CDR3 DNA sequence: TGCGCCAGCAGCTTGTTACGGGAGGGAGATACGCAGTATTTT. Amino acids: CASSLLREGDTQYF.